The T cell receptor beta chain described here comes from a study of T cell repertoires in cytomegalovirus infection. Whole-study context: An indication of both CMV infection and matching HLA type came from public TCR beta signatures.

TCRdb reanalysed the reads using MiXCR and keeps one entry per CDR3 protein. The table has fewer than 550,000 distinct CDR3 sequences, approximately 25% seen once. The CDR3 consists of 15 residues. The V gene end was trimmed by 6 bases and the J gene end by 5 bases; junction bases not matched to a gene: 5. Overall study results and limits: What dominated the ex vivo response were HLA-C-restricted CMV-specific TCR beta clonotypes. People with CMV and the relevant HLA were identified by cumulative public TCR beta family frequency.

This clonotype was counted between two and nine times. The antigen remains unidentified. The specimen was PBMCs. The sequence was obtained from a human donor in good health (CMV status not recorded). Some clones in this sample may be carry-over from other donors' samples. The rearrangement links TRBV12-3 or TRBV12-4 to TRBJ2-1; 12 bases line up with TRBD2. CDR3 residues: CASSTSGRSHNEQFF. The CDR3, as DNA: TGTGCCAGCAGCACTAGCGGGAGGTCCCACAATGAGCAGTTCTTC.